The next 27 T cell receptor beta chains were all read from a single sample in a study of T cell responses to AZD1222 COVID-19 vaccine. Some clones are missing from TCRdb's copy, which holds only in-frame ones; the method was immunoSEQ multiplex PCR. The repertoire holds more than 95,000 clones, with roughly 86% as singletons. This specimen consisted of peripheral blood, obtained 28 days after the second dose of the MenACWY control vaccine. The receptors here all came from an adult who received the MenACWY meningococcal vaccine as a control.

This clone was recorded once. The genes are TRBV10-3 and TRBJ2-5; no clear D gene. Germline-derived CDR1 and CDR2 are ENHRY and SYGVKD. CDR3 size: 14 residues. The V end was cut by 4 bases, the J end by 5 bases, with 14 bases between. The CDR3 DNA reads TGTGCCATCAGTGCGTCGGAAACGAGGGAGACCCAGTACTTC. Its translation is CAISASETRETQYF.

The rearrangement joins TRBV7-9 to TRBJ1-6, with TRBD1 matching 8 bases. From germline, CDR1 is SEHNR and CDR2 FQNEAQ (reference sequence). Trimming cost V 4 bases and J 9 bases; bases outside gene matches: 8. CDR3 size: 15 residues. The CDR3 protein is CASSSPGQAGSPLHF. Written as DNA, the CDR3 is TGTGCCAGCAGCTCACCGGGACAGGCGGGTTCACCCCTCCACTTT.

The chain couples TRBV24-1 to TRBJ1-2; no firm D call. Germline loops: CDR1 KGHDR, CDR2 SFDVKD. The CDR3 spans 14 residues. The ends were cut back, 3 bases at V and 2 bases at J, with 9 bases in the middle. The chain's CDR3 is CATSDPTGNYGYTF. The CDR3, as DNA: TGTGCCACCAGTGATCCCACGGGGAACTATGGCTACACCTTC.

Here the CDR3 reads CASSIGQTDANYGYTF. In nucleotides, the CDR3 is TGTGCCAGCAGCATAGGACAGACAGACGCTAACTATGGCTACACCTTC. The V gene is TRBV5-6, the J gene TRBJ1-2, with D maybe TRBD1 (6 bases). Trimming cost V 4 bases and J 0 bases, with 16 bases left between them. Germline CDR1 SGHDT, CDR2 YYEEEE. The CDR3 loop spans 16 amino acids.

This chain links TRBV27 with TRBJ2-3; unclear D gene. The CDR3 spans 14 residues. Germline loops: CDR1 MNHEY, CDR2 SMNVEV (reference sequence). With 2 bases removed from V and 3 bases from J, the gap between germline ends came to 9 bases. The CDR3 sequence is CASSLMGRTDTQYF. CDR3 bases: TGTGCCAGCAGTTTAATGGGCAGGACAGATACGCAGTATTTT.

V and J are TRBV7-3 and TRBJ2-1; 10 bases align to TRBD2. The germline V gene encodes CDR1 SGHTA and CDR2 FQGTGA. This CDR3 region has 15 residues. The ends lost 2 bases at V and 7 bases at J; junction bases unmatched: 5. CDR3 residues: CASSLSASGGNEQFF. DNA for the CDR3: TGTGCCAGCAGCTTATCGGCTAGCGGGGGTAATGAGCAGTTCTTC.

This clone was seen just once. V usage is TRBV27 and J usage is TRBJ2-1; D is uncertain. Germline values: CDR1 MNHEY, CDR2 SMNVEV (reference sequence). The V end was cut by 3 bases, the J end by 3 bases, with 6 bases between. The CDR3 has 13 amino acids. CDR3 loop: CASSFSSYNEQFF. The CDR3 DNA reads TGTGCCAGCAGTTTTTCCAGCTACAATGAGCAGTTCTTC.

This sequence joins TRBV12-3 or TRBV12-4 and TRBJ1-1; D remains ambiguous. This CDR3 spans 13 amino acids. V lost 2 bases and J lost 5, with 9 bases in between. DNA of the CDR3: TGTGCCAGCAGTTTAAGACCGGGGACTGAAGCTTTCTTT. It codes for CASSLRPGTEAFF.

The rearrangement joins TRBV5-4 to TRBJ2-5; a weak D match, TRBD2 (6 bases). The CDR3 is 15 amino acids. The germline V gene has CDR1 SGHNT and CDR2 YYREEE (reference sequence). V dropped 3 bases and J dropped 0 bases, with 12 bases sitting between them. The CDR3: CASSSNLAYQETQYF. CDR3 coding DNA: TGTGCCAGCAGCTCAAATCTAGCGTACCAAGAGACCCAGTACTTC.

The V gene is TRBV4-3, the J gene TRBJ2-2; D ambiguous. CDR1 LGHNA and CDR2 YSLEER come from the germline V gene. The V end was cut by 4 bases, the J end by 3 bases, with 3 bases between. The CDR3 length is 12 residues. DNA for the CDR3: TGCGCCAGCAGCCCCGACACCGGGGAGCTGTTTTTT. Protein: CASSPDTGELFF.

The chain carries TRBV10-3 and TRBJ2-3; TRBD1 is a possible D gene (6 bases). Germline V gene sequence: CDR1 ENHRY, CDR2 SYGVKD. The CDR3 runs 11 residues. V gave up 10 bases and J gave up 4 bases, with 9 bases separating them. The CDR3 DNA reads as TGTGCCACCACAGGGTCAGATACGCAGTATTTT. Encoded protein: CATTGSDTQYF.

The chain employs TRBV30 and TRBJ1-4; 7 nucleotides match TRBD1. The CDR3 totals 13 residues. V shed 1 base, J shed 8 bases, and the junction held 4 bases outside the gene matches. Germline CDR1 GTSNPN, CDR2 SVGIG (reference sequence). Here the CDR3 DNA reads TGTGCCTGGAGTGAGGGGGCGGAAGAAAAACTGTTTTTT. It specifies CAWSEGAEEKLFF.

In its sample, this clone was seen once. The rearrangement links TRBV7-6 to TRBJ2-7, with D maybe TRBD2 (6 bases). The V end was cut by 5 bases, the J end by 5 bases, with 16 bases between. There are 14 residues in the CDR3. CDR1 is SGHVS and CDR2 is FNYEAQ in the germline V gene. CDR3 amino acids: CASSLPRPGDEQYF. The CDR3 region has the DNA TGTGCCAGCAGCCTACCCCGACCGGGGGACGAGCAGTACTTC.

This clone appeared a single time. The rearrangement uses TRBV5-5 and TRBJ1-5; perhaps TRBD1 as D (5 bases). Between the trimmed V and J ends, which lost 1 base and 6 bases, there was a span of 11 bases. CDR1 is SGHKS, CDR2 YYEKEE, per germline (reference sequence). This CDR3 region has 14 residues. The CDR3 coding sequence is TGTGCCAGCAGCTTGTGGCAGGGCGGTCAGCCCCAGCATTTT. It encodes CASSLWQGGQPQHF.

The J gene is TRBJ2-5, the V gene TRBV6-5; D may be TRBD1 (5 bases). The CDR3 runs 13 residues. The germline V gene encodes CDR1 MNHEY and CDR2 SVGAGI. Deletions cut 6 bases from V and 5 bases from J, with 13 bases between. The CDR3 region is CASSPGLRETQYF. In DNA form, the CDR3 reads TGTGCCAGCAGCCCAGGGTTACGGGAGACCCAGTACTTC.

The genes are TRBV5-1 and TRBJ2-1; TRBD2 matches at 12 bases. There are 16 residues in the CDR3. V shed 3 bases, J shed 4 bases, and the junction held 5 bases outside the gene matches. Germline CDR1 SGHRS, CDR2 YFSETQ. As DNA, the CDR3 is TGCGCCAGCAGCTCTACTAGCGGGGGGACATACAATGAGCAGTTCTTC. Translating gives CASSSTSGGTYNEQFF.

The rearrangement links TRBV28 to TRBJ1-5; 8 bases align to TRBD1. Germline CDR1 is MDHEN and CDR2 is SYDVKM. The CDR3 is made up of 19 amino acids. The V segment lost 1 base and the J segment 3 bases; nucleotides outside the gene matches: 14. This CDR3 is CASSLFGGRGRTYNQPQHF. The CDR3 DNA sequence: TGTGCCAGCAGTTTATTCGGCGGCAGGGGGCGAACTTACAATCAGCCCCAGCATTTT.

This rearrangement joins TRBV7-9 to TRBJ2-7; D might be TRBD1 (5 bases). With 3 bases removed from V and 2 bases from J, the gap between germline ends came to 11 bases. The CDR3 sequence is 14 residues long. Germline CDR1 and CDR2: SEHNR and FQNEAQ (reference sequence). The CDR3 DNA is TGTGCCAGCAGCTTGGTGGGGCCGACCTACGAGCAGTACTTC. Protein product: CASSLVGPTYEQYF.

The count of this clone is one. This chain uses TRBV30 with TRBJ2-3, with D perhaps matching TRBD1 (5 bases). CDR1 GTSNPN and CDR2 SVGIG come from the germline V gene (reference sequence). This CDR3 has 14 residues. V was shortened by 1 base and J by 1 base, with 9 bases between the two germline ends. The CDR3 is CAWSDWGRTDTQYF. DNA of the CDR3: TGTGCCTGGAGTGACTGGGGCCGCACAGATACGCAGTATTTT.

This rearrangement joins TRBV7-2 to TRBJ1-5, with unresolved D. V lost 5 bases and J 6 bases, leaving 14 bases between the germline ends. Germline loops: CDR1 SGHTA, CDR2 FQGNSA. The CDR3 sequence is 14 residues long. CDR3 bases: TGTGCCAGCAGCCTGCGGGAGGGAACTCAGCCCCAGCATTTT. Its protein is CASSLREGTQPQHF.

The chain has TRBV27 and TRBJ2-7; D is possibly TRBD2 (6 bases). The V end lost 6 bases, the J end lost 5 bases, and 11 bases lay between the germline ends. Looked up from germline, CDR1 is MNHEY and CDR2 is SMNVEV (reference sequence). The CDR3 sequence is 12 residues long. The DNA for the CDR3 is TGTGCCAGCAGAGAGGGGAGGAACGAGCAGTACTTC. Encoded protein: CASREGRNEQYF.

This chain connects TRBV27 to TRBJ1-6; no clear D gene. CDR3 length: 15 amino acids. The V gene lost 2 bases and the J gene lost 6 bases, with 11 bases spanning the gap. The V gene's germline CDR1 is MNHEY and CDR2 SMNVEV (reference sequence). CDR3 in amino acids: CASSLGNRANSPLHF. CDR3 DNA sequence: TGTGCCAGCAGTTTAGGAAACAGAGCTAATTCACCCCTCCACTTT.

The rearrangement uses TRBV6-2 or TRBV6-3 and TRBJ1-1; D is ambiguous. Germline V lookup: CDR1 MNHEY, CDR2 SVGEGT. The CDR3 has 15 amino acids. V lost 2 bases and J 0 bases, leaving 10 bases between the germline ends. The CDR3 sequence is CASSYPRGVNTEAFF. DNA for the CDR3: TGTGCCAGCAGTTACCCTCGGGGTGTGAACACTGAAGCTTTCTTT.

This sequence joins TRBV4-1 and TRBJ2-7, with D uncertain. Germline CDR1 reads MGHRA; CDR2 reads YSYEKL. V was trimmed by 1 base and J by 3 bases, leaving 16 bases between them. The CDR3 spans 16 residues. CDR3 region: CASSQGVTASGYEQYF. Written as DNA, the CDR3 is TGCGCCAGCAGCCAAGGGGTTACAGCCTCCGGCTACGAGCAGTACTTC.

The chain is built from TRBV27 and TRBJ1-2, with a possible D match to TRBD1 (6 bases). The germline V gene encodes CDR1 MNHEY and CDR2 SMNVEV (reference sequence). The CDR3 totals 16 residues. Trimming cost V 0 bases and J 3 bases, with 14 bases left between them. The CDR3 region is CASSLSVQGGYYGYTF. The CDR3 nucleotides read TGTGCCAGCAGTTTATCGGTACAGGGAGGATACTATGGCTACACCTTC.

This clone was counted between two and nine times. For the CDR3, the DNA is TGTGCCAGTAGTATTTGGGTCCAGGGGACAGACTATGGCTACACCTTC. It specifies CASSIWVQGTDYGYTF. This chain links TRBV19 with TRBJ1-2; 7 nucleotides agree with TRBD1. V lost 3 bases, J lost 3 bases, and 10 bases stayed unmatched. The CDR3 is made up of 16 amino acids. The germline V gene encodes CDR1 LNHDA and CDR2 SQIVND (reference sequence).

This chain links TRBV5-5 with TRBJ1-5; no definite D call. V shed 0 bases and J shed 5 bases, with 9 bases lying between them. The CDR3 length is 14 residues. CDR1 and CDR2 (germline): SGHKS, YYEKEE (reference sequence). CDR3 amino acids: CASSLVQVDQPQHF. In DNA form, the CDR3 reads TGTGCCAGCAGCTTGGTGCAGGTCGATCAGCCCCAGCATTTT.